This record concerns one T cell receptor beta chain sequence. This record belongs to a study of tumor T cells in aggressive B-cell lymphoma. Here immunoSEQ multiplex PCR was the method, and the copy in TCRdb shows in-frame clones only, minus some. This table has roughly 1,700 clones, 86% appearing once. The V gene end was trimmed by 2 bases and the J gene end by 4 bases; junction bases not matched to a gene: 6. The CDR3 extends over 15 amino acids. Germline loops: CDR1 MNHNY, CDR2 SVGAGI (reference sequence). Sequences were obtained from tumor tissue. The clonotype was recovered from an adult with diffuse large B cell lymphoma. The chain combines TRBV6-6 with TRBJ1-2; 8 bases agree with TRBD1. The DNA for the CDR3 is TGTGCCAGCAGTTACGGGGCAGGGGGCAGCTATGGCTACACCTTC. Its protein product is CASSYGAGGSYGYTF.